What follows are 3 T cell receptor beta chains derived from one specimen sequenced in a study of CD8+CD57+ T cells in acquired aplastic anemia. Genomic DNA constituted the template upon which TCR beta VDJ and CDR3 profiling was performed. TCRdb reprocessed the reads with MiXCR, giving one entry per CDR3 protein. There are 190,000 or so distinct CDR3 sequences in the sample; roughly half occur only once, and about 1.8% lies in the top ten. An expansion of CD8+CD57+ cells by flow cytometry had been shown in patients chosen for sequencing. The sequenced material came from sorted CD4+, CD8+, or CD8+CD57+ T cells (not recorded which) from PBMCs. The receptors originated from a human donor with aplastic anemia.

The chain employs TRBV15 and TRBJ1-6; 7 bases are shared with TRBD1. J was trimmed by 7 bases and V by 1 base; bases with no gene match: 4. This CDR3 region has 15 residues. CDR1 LNHNV and CDR2 YYDKDF come from the germline V gene (reference sequence). This CDR3 reads CATSRATGENSPLHF. CDR3 bases: TGTGCCACCAGCAGAGCCACAGGGGAGAATTCACCCCTCCACTTT.

This sequence joins TRBV2 and TRBJ2-3, with a tentative D call TRBD1 (6 bases). This CDR3 has 15 amino acids. Germline lookup yields CDR1 SNHLY and CDR2 FYNNEI. V lost 7 bases to trimming and J lost 1 base, with 15 bases between them. CDR3 bases: TGTGCCAGCACGAGGCAGGGGTTCGGCACAGATACGCAGTATTTT. This translates into CASTRQGFGTDTQYF.

The chain uses TRBV19 and TRBJ1-5; the match to TRBD1 covers 7 bases. Germline assignment: CDR1 LNHDA and CDR2 SQIVND (reference sequence). Germline trimming cut 1 base from V and 7 bases from J; bases unmatched to any gene: 7. The CDR3 consists of 15 residues. The CDR3 DNA reads TGTGCCAGTAGTATAGTCGACAGGGCAGGGCAGCCCCAGCATTTT. Translated, it gives CASSIVDRAGQPQHF. The entire variable domain, with the rest obtained from reference TRBV19 and TRBJ1-5, is as follows: DGGITQSPKYLFRKEGQNVTLSCEQNLNHDAMYWYRQDPGQGLRLIYYSQIVNDFQKGDIAEGYSVSREKKESFPLTVTSAQKNPTAFYLCASSIVDRAGQPQHFGDGTRLSIL.